Each of the 21 T cell receptor beta chains below was sequenced from the same sample in a study of cytomegalovirus exposure and HLA in healthy donors (dated by TCRdb to 2015 to 2018). The library was prepared using the immunoSEQ multiplex PCR assay. The multiplex PCR relied on a mix of 60 forward primers for TCR Vbeta segments and 13 reverse primers for TCR Jbeta segments. TCRdb stores this immuneACCESS table with in-frame sequences only. Part of the clones is absent; in the studies checked, under half of the shortfall reflects unresolved V genes, and no reason is known for the rest. The sample records 200,000 to 250,000 clones, roughly three quarters of which are singletons. The ten largest account for about 1.7% of the sample. The sample taken for sequencing was PBMCs. The receptors were gathered from a man aged 45-65 years in good health and CMV-seronegative.

The chain has TRBV14 and TRBJ2-3; 9 bases match TRBD2. This CDR3 has 13 amino acids. The germline V gene encodes CDR1 SGHDN and CDR2 FVKESK. V lost 5 bases to trimming and J lost 10 bases; unmatched junction nucleotides: 7. The CDR3 loop reads CASSYIAGVPQYF. The CDR3 region has the DNA TGTGCCAGCAGCTACATAGCGGGGGTCCCGCAGTATTTT.

J is TRBJ2-1 and V is TRBV7-9, with D tentatively TRBD2 (5 bases). Trimming pared 2 bases from V and 9 bases from J, leaving 11 bases between. The V gene's germline CDR1 is SEHNR and CDR2 FQNEAQ (reference sequence). The CDR3 runs to 13 residues. CDR3 DNA: TGTGCCAGCAGCTTAACCGCCCGGGGTGAGCAGTTCTTC. Encoded protein: CASSLTARGEQFF.

The chain couples TRBV5-1 to TRBJ2-5, with 10 bases identical to TRBD2. This CDR3 has 14 amino acids. Germline V gene lookup returns CDR1 SGHRS and CDR2 YFSETQ. V was pared by 5 bases and J by 0 bases, with 1 base of the junction left unmatched. This chain's CDR3 is CASRLAGNQETQYF. DNA of the CDR3: TGCGCCAGCAGACTAGCGGGGAACCAAGAGACCCAGTACTTC.

The chain employs TRBV11-2 and TRBJ2-1; D gene uncertain. Germline V gene lookup returns CDR1 SGHAT and CDR2 FQNNGV. CDR3 length equals 14 residues. The V end was cut by 0 bases, the J end by 6 bases, with 9 bases between. In DNA form, the CDR3 reads TGTGCCAGCAGCTTAGATGTGAGGCGCAATGAGCAGTTCTTC. Translating gives CASSLDVRRNEQFF.

This clone was seen only a few times. The chain recombines TRBV15 with TRBJ1-1; D is unclear. Deletions cut 5 bases from V and 0 bases from J, with 13 bases between. The CDR3 runs to 15 residues. CDR1 and CDR2 (germline): LNHNV, YYDKDF (reference sequence). The CDR3 region is CATSPWAGMNTEAFF. In DNA, the CDR3 is TGTGCCACCAGCCCTTGGGCCGGGATGAACACTGAAGCTTTCTTT.

V and J are TRBV29-1 and TRBJ2-7, with TRBD1 as a possible D gene (6 bases). V was cut by 3 bases and J by 3 bases, with 15 bases left in between. The germline gives CDR1 SQVTM, CDR2 ANQGSEA. The CDR3 has 14 residues. DNA for the CDR3: TGCAGCGTTGAGCTAGGCCAGGGGAACTACGAGCAGTACTTC. Its translation is CSVELGQGNYEQYF.

This clone was recorded only once. The rearrangement joins TRBV29-1 to TRBJ1-1, with 9 bases fitting TRBD1. Germline-derived CDR1 and CDR2 are SQVTM and ANQGSEA. The CDR3 contains 15 residues. J gave up 5 bases and V 5 bases, and 12 bases lay outside the gene matches. In DNA, the CDR3 is TGCAGCGTTAAGTCCCGGGACAGGGTCGGAACTGAAGCTTTCTTT. Amino acids: CSVKSRDRVGTEAFF. Drawing the rest from reference TRBV29-1 and TRBJ1-1, the complete variable domain is SAVISQKPSRDICQRGTSLTIQCQVDSQVTMMFWYRQQPGQSLTLIATANQGSEATYESGFVIDKFPISRPNLTFSTLTVSNMSPEDSSIYLCSVKSRDRVGTEAFFGQGTRLTVV.

This chain connects TRBV2 to TRBJ1-2; D remains ambiguous. Germline values: CDR1 SNHLY, CDR2 FYNNEI. V was clipped by 2 bases and J by 5 bases, with 6 bases between them. There are 12 residues in the CDR3. CDR3 in amino acids: CASSEQEYGYTF. The DNA for the CDR3 is TGTGCCAGCAGTGAACAAGAGTATGGCTACACCTTC. The whole variable domain, remainder taken from reference TRBV2 and TRBJ1-2, is EPEVTQTPSHQVTQMGQEVILRCVPISNHLYFYWYRQILGQKVEFLVSFYNNEISEKSEIFDDQFSVERPDGSNFTLKIRSTKLEDSAMYFCASSEQEYGYTFGSGTRLTVV.

This clone has just a few counts. The chain recombines TRBV5-6 with TRBJ2-7; 7 positions agree with TRBD1. The V gene end was trimmed by 1 base and the J gene end by 3 bases; junction bases not matched to a gene: 4. Germline V gene sequence: CDR1 SGHDT, CDR2 YYEEEE. The length of the CDR3 is 14 residues. The CDR3 sequence: CASSLLGQLYEQYF. The CDR3 region has the DNA TGTGCCAGCAGCTTGTTGGGACAGCTCTACGAGCAGTACTTC.

The V call is TRBV28, the J call TRBJ2-7; 11 nucleotides align to TRBD1. Trimming removed 5 bases from V and 7 bases from J; junction bases left unmatched: 10. The CDR3 extends over 15 amino acids. In germline, CDR1 is MDHEN, CDR2 SYDVKM. CDR3 in DNA: TGTGCCAGCAGTCCCCCCCGGGGACAGGGGGGAGAGCAGTACTTC. Amino acid sequence: CASSPPRGQGGEQYF. The whole variable domain, remainder taken from reference TRBV28 and TRBJ2-7, is DVKVTQSSRYLVKRTGEKVFLECVQDMDHENMFWYRQDPGLGLRLIYFSYDVKMKEKGDIPEGYSVSREKKERFSLILESASTNQTSMYLCASSPPRGQGGEQYFGPGTRLTVT.

This chain links TRBV18 with TRBJ1-3; D ambiguous. Germline V lookup: CDR1 KGHSH, CDR2 LQKENI. CDR3 length equals 15 residues. The V end lost 3 bases, the J end lost 0 bases, and 9 bases lay between the germline ends. CDR3 protein: CASSPLRASGNTIYF. CDR3 nucleotide sequence: TGTGCCAGCTCACCGCTTCGAGCCTCTGGAAACACCATATATTTT.

V and J are TRBV25-1 and TRBJ2-5; 12 bases fit TRBD1. The V and J ends lost 4 bases and 4 bases, in that order; junction bases with no gene match: 4. The CDR3 length is 15 residues. Germline V lookup: CDR1 MGHDK, CDR2 SYGVNS. The CDR3 DNA reads as TGTGCCAGCAGTGGGGGACAGGGGGCTCGAGAGACCCAGTACTTC. Protein product: CASSGGQGARETQYF.

The chain carries TRBV5-8 and TRBJ1-6, with TRBD1 matching over 7 bases. After removal of 1 base from V and 7 bases from J, the junction contained 2 bases not matched to a gene. This CDR3 has 14 amino acids. Looked up from germline, CDR1 is SGHTS and CDR2 is YDEGEE. The CDR3 nucleotides read TGTGCCAGCAGCTTGAGACAGGGAAATTCACCCCTCCACTTT. This sequence encodes CASSLRQGNSPLHF. The variable domain in full, with the rest retrieved from reference TRBV5-8 and TRBJ1-6, is EAGVTQSPTHLIKTRGQQATLRCSPISGHTSVYWYQQALGLGLQFLLWYDEGEERNRGNFPPRFSGRQFPNYSSELNVNALELEDSALYLCASSLRQGNSPLHFGNGTRLTVT.

J is TRBJ2-7 and V is TRBV6-1, with D unclear. Trimming left V 6 bases short and J 2 bases short, with 11 bases between. Germline V gene sequence: CDR1 MNHNS, CDR2 SASEGT. This CDR3 has 13 amino acids. In DNA, the CDR3 is TGTGCCAGCAGGGGCAGTGCCGCCTACGAGCAGTACTTC. Residues: CASRGSAAYEQYF.

The chain employs TRBV19 and TRBJ2-5; 10 nucleotides agree with TRBD2. The J call is doubtful: the DNA matches TRBJ2-7 better. Germline V gene data show CDR1 as LNHDA and CDR2 as SQIVND (reference sequence). The CDR3 covers 14 residues. CDR3 protein: CATSTSGRSYEQYF. CDR3 coding DNA: TGTGCCACATCGACTAGCGGGCGGTCCTACGAGCAGTACTTC.

This chain joins TRBV7-9 and TRBJ2-7, with a tentative D call TRBD1 (6 bases). V lost 1 base to trimming and J lost 5 bases, with 6 bases between them. The germline CDR1 and CDR2 sequences are SEHNR and FQNEAQ (reference sequence). CDR3 length equals 12 residues. The CDR3 DNA reads TGTGCCAGCAGCTTAGACAGGGACGAGCAGTACTTC. The encoded protein is CASSLDRDEQYF.

This chain's CDR3 is CASSSYQETQYF. CDR3 sequence (DNA): TGTGCCAGCAGCTCGTACCAAGAGACCCAGTACTTC. This rearrangement joins TRBV13 to TRBJ2-5; D is unresolved. This CDR3 spans 12 amino acids. Germline-derived CDR1 and CDR2 are PRHDT and FYEKMQ (reference sequence). V was cut by 4 bases and J by 0 bases, with 3 bases left in between.

The gene calls are TRBV2 and TRBJ2-1; 9 nucleotides line up with TRBD1. Germline CDR1 reads SNHLY; CDR2 reads FYNNEI. With 4 bases clipped from V and 2 bases from J, the junction kept 6 bases outside the gene matches. The CDR3 spans 16 residues. CDR3 protein: CASSAGRQGAYNEQFF. The DNA of the CDR3 is TGTGCCAGCAGTGCAGGGAGACAGGGGGCCTACAATGAGCAGTTCTTC.

This clone was detected only once. The chain has TRBV25-1 and TRBJ1-2; tentative D call: TRBD1 (6 bases). Trimming shortened V by 5 bases and J by 4 bases, and 17 bases separated the two germline ends. There are 15 residues in the CDR3. The germline CDR1 and CDR2 sequences are MGHDK and SYGVNS. The DNA for the CDR3 is TGTGCCAGCAGTCCCCCTACGACAGGAATCTATGGCTACACCTTC. Amino acids: CASSPPTTGIYGYTF.

The chain carries TRBV15 and TRBJ1-3; D uncertain. Germline V gives CDR1 LNHNV, CDR2 YYDKDF (reference sequence). This CDR3 is 17 amino acids long. The V gene lost 0 bases and the J gene lost 0 bases, with 12 bases spanning the gap. CDR3 sequence reads: CATSRDKNRVSGNTIYF. The CDR3 DNA is TGTGCCACCAGCAGAGATAAGAACCGCGTCTCTGGAAACACCATATATTTT.

The chain combines TRBV28 with TRBJ2-3; TRBD1 matches 8 bases. The CDR3 totals 15 residues. Trimming took 6 bases from V and 2 from J; bases not matched to a gene: 7. Germline V lookup: CDR1 MDHEN, CDR2 SYDVKM. In DNA form, the CDR3 reads TGTGCCAGCAGCCGTGACAGGGGAATCACAGATACGCAGTATTTT. This sequence encodes CASSRDRGITDTQYF.